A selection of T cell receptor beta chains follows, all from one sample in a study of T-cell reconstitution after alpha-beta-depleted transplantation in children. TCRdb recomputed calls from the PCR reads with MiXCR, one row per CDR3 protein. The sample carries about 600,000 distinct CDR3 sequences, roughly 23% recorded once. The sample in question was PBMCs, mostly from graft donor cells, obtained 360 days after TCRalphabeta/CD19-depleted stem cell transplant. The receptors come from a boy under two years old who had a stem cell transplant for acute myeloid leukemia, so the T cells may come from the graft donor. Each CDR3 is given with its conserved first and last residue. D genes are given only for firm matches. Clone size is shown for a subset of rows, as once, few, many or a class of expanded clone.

CDR3aa: CATGDRQGETQYF; CDR3nt: TGTGCCACCGGGGACAGACAAGGGGAGACCCAGTACTTC; d_gene: TRBD1; j_gene: TRBJ2-5; abundance: .; v_gene: TRBV15
CDR3aa: CASSPGSPETQYF; CDR3nt: TGTGCCAGCAGCCCTGGGTCACCAGAGACCCAGTACTTC; d_gene: .; j_gene: TRBJ2-5; abundance: few; v_gene: TRBV6-6
CDR3aa: CASSQDLTRQDTQYF; CDR3nt: TGTGCCAGCAGCCAAGATCTGACTAGGCAAGATACGCAGTATTTT; d_gene: .; j_gene: TRBJ2-3; abundance: .; v_gene: TRBV3-1
CDR3aa: CSVDHTGELFF; CDR3nt: TGCAGCGTTGACCACACCGGGGAGCTGTTTTTT; d_gene: .; j_gene: TRBJ2-2; abundance: .; v_gene: TRBV29-1
CDR3aa: CASSTLAGVGETQYF; CDR3nt: TGTGCCAGCAGCACCCTAGCGGGGGTAGGGGAGACCCAGTACTTC; d_gene: TRBD2; j_gene: TRBJ2-5; abundance: .; v_gene: TRBV7-7
CDR3aa: CASGLGRLAGNEQFF; CDR3nt: TGTGCTAGTGGACTAGGGCGGCTAGCGGGCAATGAGCAGTTCTTC; d_gene: TRBD2; j_gene: TRBJ2-1; abundance: .; v_gene: TRBV12-5
CDR3aa: CASKNLGDEQFF; CDR3nt: TGCGCCAGCAAAAATTTGGGCGATGAGCAGTTCTTC; d_gene: .; j_gene: TRBJ2-1; abundance: .; v_gene: TRBV4-1
CDR3aa: CASIAGDTTGDTQYF; CDR3nt: TGTGCCAGCATAGCGGGGGACACCACCGGCGATACGCAGTATTTT; d_gene: TRBD2; j_gene: TRBJ2-3; abundance: .; v_gene: TRBV12-3/TRBV12-4
CDR3aa: CASSGFGLAKETQYF; CDR3nt: TGTGCCAGCAGTGGTTTCGGACTAGCCAAAGAGACCCAGTACTTC; d_gene: TRBD2; j_gene: TRBJ2-5; abundance: few; v_gene: TRBV2
CDR3aa: CASSLVTGDKLFF; CDR3nt: TGTGCCAGCAGCTTAGTCACAGGGGACAAACTGTTTTTT; d_gene: TRBD1; j_gene: TRBJ1-4; abundance: .; v_gene: TRBV7-9
CDR3aa: CSARDRLETQYF; CDR3nt: TGCAGTGCTAGGGACAGGTTGGAGACCCAGTACTTC; d_gene: TRBD1; j_gene: TRBJ2-5; abundance: .; v_gene: TRBV20-1
CDR3aa: CASSLISTGELFF; CDR3nt: TGTGCCAGCAGCTTAATATCCACCGGGGAGCTGTTTTTT; d_gene: .; j_gene: TRBJ2-2; abundance: .; v_gene: TRBV7-6
CDR3aa: CASSPGTRLGTQYF; CDR3nt: TGTGCCAGCAGTCCCGGGACTAGGTTGGGCACGCAGTATTTT; d_gene: TRBD2; j_gene: TRBJ2-3; abundance: many; v_gene: TRBV6-2/TRBV6-3
CDR3aa: CAISPDSYQETQYF; CDR3nt: TGTGCCATCAGCCCCGACAGTTACCAAGAGACCCAGTACTTC; d_gene: .; j_gene: TRBJ2-5; abundance: few; v_gene: TRBV10-3
CDR3aa: CATSRDDYGYTF; CDR3nt: TGTGCCACCAGCAGAGACGACTATGGCTACACCTTC; d_gene: .; j_gene: TRBJ1-2; abundance: many; v_gene: TRBV15
CDR3aa: CASSAHPQGLSTDTQYF; CDR3nt: TGTGCCAGCAGCGCCCACCCCCAGGGACTTAGCACAGATACGCAGTATTTT; d_gene: .; j_gene: TRBJ2-3; abundance: many; v_gene: TRBV11-2
CDR3aa: CSVPGQGGTEAFF; CDR3nt: TGCAGCGTGCCGGGACAGGGAGGCACTGAAGCTTTCTTT; d_gene: TRBD1; j_gene: TRBJ1-1; abundance: many; v_gene: TRBV29-1
CDR3aa: CASSYSPGGDNEQFF; CDR3nt: TGTGCCAGCAGTTACTCCCCGGGGGGGGACAATGAGCAGTTCTTC; d_gene: TRBD2; j_gene: TRBJ2-1; abundance: .; v_gene: TRBV6-5
CDR3aa: CSAVPGLASETQYF; CDR3nt: TGCAGTGCTGTCCCGGGACTAGCCTCGGAGACCCAGTACTTC; d_gene: TRBD2; j_gene: TRBJ2-5; abundance: .; v_gene: TRBV20-1
CDR3aa: CSARDLSSGGTGELFF; CDR3nt: TGCAGTGCTAGAGATTTGTCTAGCGGGGGGACCGGGGAGCTGTTTTTT; d_gene: TRBD2; j_gene: TRBJ2-2; abundance: few; v_gene: TRBV20-1
CDR3aa: CASSLTGAGNSPLHF; CDR3nt: TGTGCCAGCAGTTTGACGGGGGCTGGGAATTCACCCCTCCACTTT; d_gene: .; j_gene: TRBJ1-6; abundance: few; v_gene: TRBV12-3/TRBV12-4
CDR3aa: CASSLLTGNYGYTF; CDR3nt: TGTGCTAGTTCCCTCCTAACAGGGAACTATGGCTACACCTTC; d_gene: .; j_gene: TRBJ1-2; abundance: few; v_gene: TRBV12-5
CDR3aa: CASSVGPSRELNSYEQYF; CDR3nt: TGTGCCAGCAGCGTAGGGCCCTCTAGGGAATTAAACTCCTACGAGCAGTACTTC; d_gene: .; j_gene: TRBJ2-7; abundance: few; v_gene: TRBV9
CDR3aa: CSVESSYRRSAEAFF; CDR3nt: TGCAGCGTTGAAAGTTCCTACAGAAGGTCGGCTGAAGCTTTCTTT; d_gene: .; j_gene: TRBJ1-1; abundance: .; v_gene: TRBV29-1